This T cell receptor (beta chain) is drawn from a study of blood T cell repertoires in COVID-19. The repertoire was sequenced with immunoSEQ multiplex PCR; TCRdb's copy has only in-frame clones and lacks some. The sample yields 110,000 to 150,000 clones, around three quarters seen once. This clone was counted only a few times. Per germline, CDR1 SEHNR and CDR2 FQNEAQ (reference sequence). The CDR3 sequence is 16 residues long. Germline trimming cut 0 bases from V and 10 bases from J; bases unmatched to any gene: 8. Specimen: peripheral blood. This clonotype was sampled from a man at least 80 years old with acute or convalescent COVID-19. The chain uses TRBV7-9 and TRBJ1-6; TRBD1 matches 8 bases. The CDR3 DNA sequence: TGTGCCAGCAGCTTAGCACCGGACAGGGCCGGATCACCCCTCCACTTT. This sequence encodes CASSLAPDRAGSPLHF. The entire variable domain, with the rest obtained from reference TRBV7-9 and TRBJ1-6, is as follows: DTGVSQNPRHKITKRGQNVTFRCDPISEHNRLYWYRQTLGQGPEFLTYFQNEAQLEKSRLLSDRFSAERPKGSFSTLEIQRTEQGDSAMYLCASSLAPDRAGSPLHFGNGTRLTVT.